This T cell receptor (beta chain) was sequenced in a study of Tregs in tolerant kidney transplant recipients. Study-wide results and caveats: Activated donor B cell expansion appeared to reveal the most relevant donor-specific TCRbeta repertoire.

Trimming took 2 bases from V and 2 from J, leaving 13 bases between them. This CDR3 has 15 residues. Germline V lookup: CDR1 SGHRS, CDR2 YFSETQ. As to this clone: Its cognate antigen is unknown.

Profiled with immunoSEQ multiplex PCR; TCRdb holds only in-frame clones, not every one. The sample carries roughly 120,000 clones, 92% recorded once. This receptor was obtained from a human donor in good health. Sequencing input: CD4+ T cells from blood. This chain joins TRBV5-1 and TRBJ1-2; D is uncertain. CDR3 region: CASSFSADPNYGYTF. In DNA form, the CDR3 reads TGCGCCAGCAGCTTCTCAGCGGACCCGAACTATGGCTACACCTTC. Combining the CDR3 with reference TRBV5-1 and TRBJ1-2 gives the whole variable domain KAGVTQTPRYLIKTRGQQVTLSCSPISGHRSVSWYQQTPGQGLQFLFEYFSETQRNKGNFPGRFSGRQFSNSRSEMNVSTLELGDSALYLCASSFSADPNYGYTFGSGTRLTVV.